Following are 23 T cell receptor beta chains from one sample sequenced in a study of CD8 T cells in Susac syndrome. Random hexamers were used to reverse transcribe the RNA input (about 0.5 to 1 ug). One entry per CDR3 protein, called by TCRdb with MiXCR from the immunoSEQ multiplex PCR reads. The sample has 190,000 or so distinct CDR3 sequences; more than 90% are singletons. Sample: CD4+ T cells from PBMCs. The receptors were sampled from a human donor with multiple sclerosis.

This chain uses TRBV11-3 with TRBJ2-1, with 12 bases matching TRBD2. With V trimmed by 6 bases and J by 8 bases, 8 bases remained unmatched. Germline V gene data show CDR1 as SGHNT and CDR2 as YENEEA. CDR3 size: 15 residues. The CDR3 loop is CASSPPTSGSDEQFF. DNA for the CDR3: TGTGCCAGCAGTCCTCCGACTAGCGGGAGTGATGAGCAGTTCTTC.

The J gene is TRBJ1-6, the V gene TRBV3-1, with 7 bases fitting TRBD1. Looked up from germline, CDR1 is LGHDT and CDR2 is YNNKEL (reference sequence). Trimming took 8 bases from V and 7 from J; bases not matched to a gene: 17. This CDR3 contains 17 residues. The CDR3, as DNA: TGTGCCAGCCGAGGGGGTAGGGGGCGATACTCGAATTCACCCCTCCACTTT. Translating it yields CASRGGRGRYSNSPLHF.

The V and J genes are TRBV2 and TRBJ2-7, with TRBD2 identical over 11 bases. This CDR3 has 13 amino acids. The V gene end was trimmed by 7 bases and the J gene end by 4 bases; junction bases not matched to a gene: 3. Germline values: CDR1 SNHLY, CDR2 FYNNEI. In nucleotides, the CDR3 is TGTGCCAGCAAGGGGACTAGCGGATACGAGCAGTACTTC. It specifies CASKGTSGYEQYF. Complete variable domain (other parts from reference TRBV2 and TRBJ2-7): EPEVTQTPSHQVTQMGQEVILRCVPISNHLYFYWYRQILGQKVEFLVSFYNNEISEKSEIFDDQFSVERPDGSNFTLKIRSTKLEDSAMYFCASKGTSGYEQYFGPGTRLTVT.

This sequence joins TRBV4-2 and TRBJ2-3; D tentatively reads TRBD1 or TRBD2 (5 bases each). Germline V gives CDR1 LGHNA, CDR2 YNFKEQ. V lost 1 base, J lost 4 bases, and 12 bases lay in between. The CDR3 contains 15 residues. In DNA form, the CDR3 reads TGTGCCAGCAGCCAAGGGAGAGGGGCCCCAGATACGCAGTATTTT. It yields the protein CASSQGRGAPDTQYF.

The V gene is TRBV20-1, the J gene TRBJ2-5; possibly TRBD1 for D (6 bases). CDR1 DFQATT and CDR2 SNEGSKA come from the germline V gene (reference sequence). This CDR3 spans 12 amino acids. The CDR3: CTVLGQGETQYF. The CDR3 coding sequence is TGCACCGTACTAGGTCAGGGGGAGACCCAGTACTTC.

The chain joins TRBV5-4 to TRBJ1-2, with unresolved D. CDR1 is SGHNT, CDR2 YYREEE, per germline (reference sequence). The CDR3 is 13 amino acids. V lost 4 bases, J lost 4 bases, and 11 bases lay in between. CDR3 region: CASSQDSIYGYTF. CDR3 coding DNA: TGTGCCAGCAGCCAGGACTCGATCTATGGCTACACCTTC. Based on the CDR3 plus reference TRBV5-4 and TRBJ1-2, the full variable domain is ETGVTQSPTHLIKTRGQQVTLRCSSQSGHNTVSWYQQALGQGPQFIFQYYREEENGRGNFPPRFSGLQFPNYSSELNVNALELDDSALYLCASSQDSIYGYTFGSGTRLTVV.

The chain joins TRBV29-1 to TRBJ2-4, with 10 bases fitting TRBD1. Germline assignment: CDR1 SQVTM and CDR2 ANQGSEA. CDR3 length: 12 amino acids. With 7 bases clipped from V and 6 bases from J, the junction kept 3 bases outside the gene matches. The CDR3 spells CSAGTGVNIQYF. The CDR3 bases are TGCAGCGCGGGGACAGGGGTAAACATTCAGTACTTC.

This clonotype was counted once. This chain uses TRBV29-1 with TRBJ1-1, with D maybe TRBD1 (6 bases). V lost 6 bases to trimming and J lost 4 bases, with 12 bases between them. The CDR3 is 12 amino acids. Germline loops: CDR1 SQVTM, CDR2 ANQGSEA. Written as DNA, the CDR3 is TGCAGCGTCCAGGAGGGGGGCACTGAAGCTTTCTTT. It is translated as CSVQEGGTEAFF.

The chain links TRBV30 to TRBJ2-3, with a tentative D call TRBD1 (6 bases). Germline loops: CDR1 GTSNPN, CDR2 SVGIG (reference sequence). The V end lost 4 bases, the J end lost 2 bases, and 13 bases lay between the germline ends. This CDR3 region has 14 residues. This CDR3 is CAWNRDTITDTQYF. The DNA of the CDR3 is TGTGCCTGGAACCGGGACACTATCACAGATACGCAGTATTTT.

The chain couples TRBV5-1 to TRBJ1-2; TRBD1 might be the D (6 bases). The CDR3 consists of 14 residues. V was cut by 3 bases and J by 8 bases, with 17 bases left in between. CDR1 and CDR2 (germline): SGHRS, YFSETQ. CDR3 sequence reads: CASSWGRQERGYTF. CDR3 nucleotide sequence: TGCGCCAGCAGCTGGGGCCGACAGGAGCGAGGCTACACCTTC.

J is TRBJ2-4 and V is TRBV5-6, with 7 bases aligning to TRBD2. V lost 0 bases, J lost 8 bases, and 11 bases stayed unmatched. This CDR3 has 16 amino acids. In germline, CDR1 is SGHDT, CDR2 YYEEEE. This CDR3 is CASSLDPRRREDIQYF. The DNA for the CDR3 is TGTGCCAGCAGCTTGGATCCCCGCCGACGGGAGGACATTCAGTACTTC. The full variable domain, its missing parts supplied by reference TRBV5-6 and TRBJ2-4, is DAGVTQSPTHLIKTRGQQVTLRCSPKSGHDTVSWYQQALGQGPQFIFQYYEEEERQRGNFPDRFSGHQFPNYSSELNVNALLLGDSALYLCASSLDPRRREDIQYFGAGTRLSVL.

The J gene is TRBJ2-7, the V gene TRBV12-3 or TRBV12-4; D gene ambiguous. CDR3 length: 10 residues. Trimming removed 4 bases from V and 7 bases from J, with 5 bases in between. The CDR3 coding sequence is TGTGCCAGCAGTTCGGGTGAGCAGTACTTC. Amino acid sequence: CASSSGEQYF.

The chain combines TRBV12-3 or TRBV12-4 with TRBJ1-5, with a weak D call TRBD1 (6 bases). The length of the CDR3 is 13 residues. V was pared by 9 bases and J by 6 bases, with 15 bases between. CDR3 sequence: CASQRGLSQPQHF. The DNA for the CDR3 is TGTGCCAGTCAGAGGGGGTTGAGTCAGCCCCAGCATTTT.

The genes are TRBV29-1 and TRBJ1-2; TRBD1 aligns across 10 bases. Per the germline V gene, CDR1 is SQVTM and CDR2 is ANQGSEA. V lost 1 base and J lost 7; bases outside the gene matches: 3. The CDR3 sequence is 13 residues long. The CDR3 spells CSVEAGTGVGYTF. The DNA for the CDR3 is TGCAGCGTTGAAGCCGGGACAGGGGTTGGCTACACCTTC. Based on the CDR3 plus reference TRBV29-1 and TRBJ1-2, the full variable domain is SAVISQKPSRDICQRGTSLTIQCQVDSQVTMMFWYRQQPGQSLTLIATANQGSEATYESGFVIDKFPISRPNLTFSTLTVSNMSPEDSSIYLCSVEAGTGVGYTFGSGTRLTVV.

The chain is built from TRBV29-1 and TRBJ2-7; D gene ambiguous. This CDR3 spans 11 amino acids. Germline CDR1 and CDR2: SQVTM and ANQGSEA. The V gene lost 2 bases and the J gene lost 4 bases, with 6 bases spanning the gap. This CDR3 is CSVEKAYEQYF. CDR3 coding DNA: TGCAGCGTTGAAAAGGCGTACGAGCAGTACTTC.

This chain joins TRBV5-1 and TRBJ2-5; a possible D gene is TRBD2 (6 bases). V dropped 4 bases and J dropped 2 bases, with 18 bases sitting between them. Germline CDR1 SGHRS, CDR2 YFSETQ. The length of the CDR3 is 16 residues. The CDR3 loop reads CASSHLWRDAQETQYF. The CDR3 nucleotides read TGCGCCAGCAGCCATTTATGGCGGGACGCGCAAGAGACCCAGTACTTC.

V is TRBV13 and J is TRBJ2-7; 12 bases map to TRBD2. This CDR3 is 15 amino acids long. The germline V gene has CDR1 PRHDT and CDR2 FYEKMQ (reference sequence). V dropped 7 bases and J dropped 2; count of bases not matched to a gene: 6. CDR3: CASMRWTSGTYEQYF. CDR3 nucleotide sequence: TGTGCCAGCATGAGATGGACTAGCGGGACCTACGAGCAGTACTTC. The variable domain in full, completed from reference TRBV13 and TRBJ2-7, reads AAGVIQSPRHLIKEKRETATLKCYPIPRHDTVYWYQQGPGQDPQFLISFYEKMQSDKGSIPDRFSAQQFSDYHSELNMSSLELGDSALYFCASMRWTSGTYEQYFGPGTRLTVT.

The chain combines TRBV5-1 with TRBJ2-7, with a possible D match to TRBD2 (6 bases). Germline lookup yields CDR1 SGHRS and CDR2 YFSETQ. The germline V and J ends were trimmed by 0 bases and 1 base, with 14 bases remaining between them. The CDR3 spans 16 residues. CDR3 DNA: TGCGCCAGCAGCTTGGGGGGCCACGGAGGGTCCTACGAGCAGTACTTC. Translation gives CASSLGGHGGSYEQYF.

The chain links TRBV7-9 to TRBJ1-2; the D is unclear. The CDR3 runs to 13 residues. V gave up 5 bases and J gave up 5 bases, with 12 bases separating them. Germline CDR1 and CDR2: SEHNR and FQNEAQ (reference sequence). This chain's CDR3 is CASSPPRSYGYTF. CDR3 coding DNA: TGTGCCAGCAGCCCACCAAGGTCGTATGGCTACACCTTC.

This chain links TRBV19 with TRBJ1-1; D perhaps matches TRBD1 (5 bases). CDR1 is LNHDA, CDR2 SQIVND, per germline (reference sequence). This CDR3 is built from 13 residues. Trimming removed 9 bases from V and 3 bases from J, with 14 bases in between. The CDR3 loop is CASQQDRDTEAFF. The CDR3 nucleotides are TGTGCCAGCCAACAGGACCGGGACACTGAAGCTTTCTTT.

In this sample, this clonotype turned up once. The DNA for the CDR3 is TGTGCCTGGAAGCGTCTCTCACCCCTCCACTTT. The encoded protein is CAWKRLSPLHF. The V and J genes are TRBV30 and TRBJ1-6; D call uncertain. Trimming left V 4 bases short and J 10 bases short, with 8 bases between. Germline V lookup: CDR1 GTSNPN, CDR2 SVGIG (reference sequence). The CDR3 loop spans 11 amino acids. Full variable domain (missing parts from reference TRBV30 and TRBJ1-6): SQTIHQWPATLVQPVGSPLSLECTVEGTSNPNLYWYRQAAGRGLQLLFYSVGIGQISSEVPQNLSASRPQDRQFILSSKKLLLSDSGFYLCAWKRLSPLHFGNGTRLTVT.

The chain uses TRBV6-5 and TRBJ1-2; no definite D call. The CDR3 consists of 13 residues. Looked up from germline, CDR1 is MNHEY and CDR2 is SVGAGI. V dropped 6 bases and J dropped 5 bases, with 13 bases sitting between them. DNA for the CDR3: TGTGCCAGCAGCGCACCGGGCCATTATGGCTACACCTTC. Amino acids: CASSAPGHYGYTF.

The gene calls are TRBV3-1 and TRBJ2-7; D may be TRBD2 (6 bases). Germline lookup yields CDR1 LGHDT and CDR2 YNNKEL (reference sequence). The CDR3 is made up of 16 amino acids. V was clipped by 0 bases and J by 4 bases, with 16 bases between them. CDR3 coding DNA: TGTGCCAGCAGCCAAGAAGGGCGGAGGCGGGGATACGAGCAGTACTTC. Its protein product is CASSQEGRRRGYEQYF.